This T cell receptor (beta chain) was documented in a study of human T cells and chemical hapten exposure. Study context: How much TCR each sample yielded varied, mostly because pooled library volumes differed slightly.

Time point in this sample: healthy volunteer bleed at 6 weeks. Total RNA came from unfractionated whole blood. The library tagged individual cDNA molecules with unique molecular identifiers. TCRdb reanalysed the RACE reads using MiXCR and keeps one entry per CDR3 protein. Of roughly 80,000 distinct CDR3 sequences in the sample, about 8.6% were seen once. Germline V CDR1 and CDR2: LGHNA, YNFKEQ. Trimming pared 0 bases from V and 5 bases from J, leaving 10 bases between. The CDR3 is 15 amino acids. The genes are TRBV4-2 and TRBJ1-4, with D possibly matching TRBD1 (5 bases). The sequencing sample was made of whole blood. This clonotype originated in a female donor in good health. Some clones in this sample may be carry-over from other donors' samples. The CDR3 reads CASSQESGGNEKLFF. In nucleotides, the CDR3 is TGTGCCAGCAGCCAAGAATCGGGGGGGAATGAAAAACTGTTTTTT.